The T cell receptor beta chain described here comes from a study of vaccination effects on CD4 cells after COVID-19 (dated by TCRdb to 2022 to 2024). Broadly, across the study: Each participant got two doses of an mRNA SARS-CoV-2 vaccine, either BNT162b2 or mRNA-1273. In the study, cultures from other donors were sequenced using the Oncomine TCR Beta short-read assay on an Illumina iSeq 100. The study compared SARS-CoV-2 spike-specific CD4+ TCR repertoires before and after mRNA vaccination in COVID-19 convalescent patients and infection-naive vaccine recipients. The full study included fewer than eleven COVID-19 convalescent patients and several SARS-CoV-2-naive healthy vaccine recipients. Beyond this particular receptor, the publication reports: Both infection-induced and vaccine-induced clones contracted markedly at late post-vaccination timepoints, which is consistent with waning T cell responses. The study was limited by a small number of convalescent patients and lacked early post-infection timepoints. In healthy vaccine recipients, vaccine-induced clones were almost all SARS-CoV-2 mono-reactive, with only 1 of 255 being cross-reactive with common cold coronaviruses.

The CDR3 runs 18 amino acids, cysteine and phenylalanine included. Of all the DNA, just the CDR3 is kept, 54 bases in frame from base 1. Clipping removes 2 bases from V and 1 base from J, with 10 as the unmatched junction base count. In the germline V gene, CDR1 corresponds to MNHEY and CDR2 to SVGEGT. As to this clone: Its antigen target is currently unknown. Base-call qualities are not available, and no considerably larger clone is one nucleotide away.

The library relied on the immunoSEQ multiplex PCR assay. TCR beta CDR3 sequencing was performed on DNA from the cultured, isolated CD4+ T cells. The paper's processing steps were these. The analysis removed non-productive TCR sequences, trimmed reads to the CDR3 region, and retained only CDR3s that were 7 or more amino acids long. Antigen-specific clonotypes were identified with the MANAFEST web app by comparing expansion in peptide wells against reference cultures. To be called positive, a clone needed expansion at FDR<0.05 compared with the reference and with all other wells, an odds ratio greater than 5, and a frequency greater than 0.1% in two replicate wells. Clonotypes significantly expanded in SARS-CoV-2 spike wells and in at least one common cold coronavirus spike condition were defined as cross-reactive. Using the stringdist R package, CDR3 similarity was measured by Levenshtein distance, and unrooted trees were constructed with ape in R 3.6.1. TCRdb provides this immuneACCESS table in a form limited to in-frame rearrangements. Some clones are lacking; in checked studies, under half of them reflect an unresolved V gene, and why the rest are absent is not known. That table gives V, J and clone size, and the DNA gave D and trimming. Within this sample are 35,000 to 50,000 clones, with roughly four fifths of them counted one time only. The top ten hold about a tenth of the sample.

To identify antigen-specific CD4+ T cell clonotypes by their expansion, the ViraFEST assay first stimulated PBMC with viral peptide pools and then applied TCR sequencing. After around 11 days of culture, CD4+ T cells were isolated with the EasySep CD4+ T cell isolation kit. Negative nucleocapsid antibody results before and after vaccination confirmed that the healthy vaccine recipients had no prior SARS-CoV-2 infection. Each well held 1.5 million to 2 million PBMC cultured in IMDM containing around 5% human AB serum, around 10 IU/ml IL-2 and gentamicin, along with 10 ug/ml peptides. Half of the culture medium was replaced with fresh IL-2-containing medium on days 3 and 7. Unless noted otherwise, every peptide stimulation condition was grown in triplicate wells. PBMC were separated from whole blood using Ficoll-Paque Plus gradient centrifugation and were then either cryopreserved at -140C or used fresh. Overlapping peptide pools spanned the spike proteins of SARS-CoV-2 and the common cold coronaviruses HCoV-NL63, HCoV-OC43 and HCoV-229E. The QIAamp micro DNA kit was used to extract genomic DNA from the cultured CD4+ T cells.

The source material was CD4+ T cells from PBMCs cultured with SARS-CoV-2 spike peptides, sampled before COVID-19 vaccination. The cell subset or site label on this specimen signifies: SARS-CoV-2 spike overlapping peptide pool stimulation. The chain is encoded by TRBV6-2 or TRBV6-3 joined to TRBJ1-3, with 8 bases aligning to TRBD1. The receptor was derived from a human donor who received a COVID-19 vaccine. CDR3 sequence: CASSYRRTGPPSGNTIYF. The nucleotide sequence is TGTGCCAGCAGTTACCGTCGGACAGGGCCTCCTTCTGGAAACACCATATATTTT.